What follows are 14 T cell receptor beta chains derived from one specimen sequenced in a study of metastatic and nonmetastatic thyroid tumors. Patients had received no treatment of any kind before thyroid surgery. TCRdb re-called the PCR reads through MiXCR. The sample consists of about 92,000 clones, about 15% of them appearing once. The sample was blood. Every receptor here comes from a female donor with papillary thyroid cancer or a benign thyroid nodule (not recorded which). Some clones in this sample may be carry-over from other donors' samples.

There are many counts of this clone. The V gene is TRBV12-3 or TRBV12-4, the J gene TRBJ2-1; tentative D call: TRBD1 (6 bases). This CDR3 is 15 amino acids long. V lost 5 bases to trimming and J lost 2 bases, with 13 bases between them. The CDR3 coding sequence is TGTGCCAGCAGTGGGGGCGGAACCACCTACAATGAGCAGTTCTTC. Translation: CASSGGGTTYNEQFF.

About this clone: This may arise from a read error, as a much more abundant clone is one base away. The rearrangement uses TRBV3-1 and TRBJ2-5; D is undetermined. Trimming stripped 7 bases from V and 2 bases from J, with 20 bases between. The CDR3 runs to 16 residues. Germline assignment: CDR1 LGHDT and CDR2 YNNKEL (reference sequence). CDR3 in amino acids: CASIRPMVGTQETQYF. Here the CDR3 DNA reads TGTGCCAGCATCCGACCCATGGTGGGAACTCAAGAGACCCAGTACTTC.

This clone was seen at least ten times. V is TRBV6-1 and J is TRBJ2-5, with TRBD2 identical over 8 bases. CDR1 and CDR2 from the germline V gene are MNHNS and SASEGT. The CDR3 has 15 residues. Losses at the gene ends were 7 bases for V and 3 bases for J; bases not matched to a gene: 10. The CDR3 sequence is CASTPGEAGEETQYF. The CDR3 nucleotides read TGTGCCAGCACCCCGGGGGAAGCGGGGGAAGAGACCCAGTACTTC.

The sample holds a few counts of this clone. With a much larger clone just one base away, this may be a read error. Other DNA sequences in the sample encode the same CDR3. The chain combines TRBV27 with TRBJ1-5; possible D gene TRBD1, 5 bases. The germline V gene has CDR1 MNHEY and CDR2 SMNVEV (reference sequence). CDR3 length equals 17 residues. Trimming took 2 bases from V and 3 from J, leaving 17 bases between them. The CDR3 sequence is CASSLGRGRAANQPQHF. In DNA, the CDR3 is TGTGCCAGCAGTTTAGGTAGGGGCAGGGCGGCCAATCAGCCCCAGCATTTT.

This clone was seen at least ten times. The chain is built from TRBV5-1 and TRBJ2-7, with 7 bases fitting TRBD1. J was trimmed by 6 bases and V by 4 bases; bases with no gene match: 10. The germline V gene has CDR1 SGHRS and CDR2 YFSETQ. There are 14 residues in the CDR3. The CDR3 DNA reads as TGCGCCAGCAGCACCAGGACAGGTGGGTCCGAGCAGTACTTC. Its protein product is CASSTRTGGSEQYF.

There are many counts of this clone. The rearrangement links TRBV5-1 to TRBJ2-3; 10 nucleotides line up with TRBD1. Germline values: CDR1 SGHRS, CDR2 YFSETQ. With V trimmed by 2 bases and J by 3 bases, 3 bases remained unmatched. The length of the CDR3 is 15 residues. In DNA form, the CDR3 reads TGCGCCAGCAGCTTATTGGGACAGGGGACAGATACGCAGTATTTT. Its translation: CASSLLGQGTDTQYF.

This clone was observed at least ten times. This sequence joins TRBV12-3 or TRBV12-4 and TRBJ1-6, with D possibly TRBD1 on 5 matching bases. The CDR3 runs to 15 residues. The ends were cut back, 3 bases at V and 5 bases at J, with 11 bases in the middle. The CDR3 loop reads CASSLFAGNNSPLHF. The CDR3 coding sequence is TGTGCCAGCAGTTTGTTTGCAGGGAATAATTCACCCCTCCACTTT.

The rearrangement joins TRBV5-1 to TRBJ2-1; 10 bases match TRBD2. Germline assignment: CDR1 SGHRS and CDR2 YFSETQ. J was trimmed by 6 bases and V by 0 bases; bases with no gene match: 6. The CDR3 runs 16 residues. The CDR3 DNA sequence: TGCGCCAGCAGCTTGGGAGCGGGAGGGCTGGTCAATGAGCAGTTCTTC. This codes for CASSLGAGGLVNEQFF.

This clone appeared many times. The chain employs TRBV5-1 and TRBJ2-7; 7 nucleotides agree with TRBD1. With V trimmed by 3 bases and J by 4 bases, 1 base remained unmatched. CDR3 size: 12 residues. Germline CDR1 is SGHRS and CDR2 is YFSETQ. CDR3 region: CASSWTGYEQYF. The CDR3 DNA is TGCGCCAGCAGCTGGACAGGTTACGAGCAGTACTTC.

This clone was counted many times. CDR3 loop: CSAPTSYQNEQFF. DNA of the CDR3: TGCAGTGCACCAACTAGTTATCAAAATGAGCAGTTCTTC. The genes are TRBV20-1 and TRBJ2-1; tentatively, D is TRBD2 (5 bases). Germline CDR1 is DFQATT and CDR2 is SNEGSKA (reference sequence). With 6 bases removed from V and 7 bases from J, the gap between germline ends came to 16 bases. The CDR3 length is 13 residues.

This clone was seen only a few times. Relative to the germline gene, one junction end is altered; a read error may explain this. The chain recombines TRBV6-1 with TRBJ1-5; D gene ambiguous. Germline loops: CDR1 MNHNS, CDR2 SASEGT. The CDR3 runs 14 residues. As DNA, the CDR3 is TGTGCCAGCAGATTTTCAGGCGATCATCATCCCCAGCATTTT. Translation gives CASRFSGDHHPQHF.

This clone was seen repeatedly, ten times or more. The rearrangement links TRBV30 to TRBJ1-5; D gene unclear. V was cut by 0 bases and J by 3 bases, with 9 bases left in between. The V gene's germline CDR1 is GTSNPN and CDR2 SVGIG (reference sequence). CDR3 length: 14 residues. CDR3 region: CAWSVSHLNQPQHF. The CDR3 DNA is TGTGCCTGGAGTGTAAGTCACCTCAATCAGCCCCAGCATTTT. Supplemented by reference TRBV30 and TRBJ1-5, the full variable domain reads SQTIHQWPATLVQPVGSPLSLECTVEGTSNPNLYWYRQAAGRGLQLLFYSVGIGQISSEVPQNLSASRPQDRQFILSSKKLLLSDSGFYLCAWSVSHLNQPQHFGDGTRLSIL.

This clone was observed many times. V is TRBV3-1 and J is TRBJ2-1; 9 nucleotides match TRBD2. CDR1 LGHDT and CDR2 YNNKEL come from the germline V gene (reference sequence). V lost 1 base to trimming and J lost 7 bases; unmatched junction nucleotides: 8. CDR3 length equals 16 residues. As DNA, the CDR3 is TGTGCCAGCAGCCAAGTGGGGCTAGCGGGGAAGAATGAGCAGTTCTTC. The encoded protein is CASSQVGLAGKNEQFF.

Concerning this clone itself: A much more abundant neighbour one base away suggests this may be a read error. Other DNA sequences of this sample code for an identical CDR3. The chain joins TRBV11-1 to TRBJ2-3; D call uncertain. Germline CDR1 is SGHAT and CDR2 is FQDESV (reference sequence). The CDR3 sequence is 15 residues long. This CDR3 reads CASSRKPGSTDTQYF. Written as DNA, the CDR3 is TGTGCCAGCAGCCGTAAGCCAGGCTCCACAGATACTCAGTATTTT.